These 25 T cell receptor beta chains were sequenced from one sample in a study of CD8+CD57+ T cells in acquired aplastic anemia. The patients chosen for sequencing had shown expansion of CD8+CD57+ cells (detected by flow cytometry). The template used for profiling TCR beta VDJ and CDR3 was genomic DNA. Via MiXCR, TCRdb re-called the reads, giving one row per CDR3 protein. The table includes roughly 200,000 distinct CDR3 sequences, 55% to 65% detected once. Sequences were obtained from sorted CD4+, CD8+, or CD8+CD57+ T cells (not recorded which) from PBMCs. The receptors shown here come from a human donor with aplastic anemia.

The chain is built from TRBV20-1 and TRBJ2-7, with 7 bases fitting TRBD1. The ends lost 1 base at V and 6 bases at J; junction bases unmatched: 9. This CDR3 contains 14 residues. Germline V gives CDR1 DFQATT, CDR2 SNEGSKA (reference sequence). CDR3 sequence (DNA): TGCAGTGCTAGAGGCAGACAGGGCGTCGGCGAGCAGTACTTC. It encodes CSARGRQGVGEQYF.

The CDR3 loop is CASSMGTGERQQPQHF. CDR3 DNA sequence: TGTGCCAGCTCAATGGGGACAGGGGAAAGGCAACAGCCCCAGCATTTT. The chain links TRBV18 to TRBJ1-5; 10 positions agree with TRBD1. The CDR3 has 16 residues. V shed 5 bases, J shed 7 bases, and the junction held 11 bases outside the gene matches. CDR1 is KGHSH, CDR2 LQKENI, per germline.

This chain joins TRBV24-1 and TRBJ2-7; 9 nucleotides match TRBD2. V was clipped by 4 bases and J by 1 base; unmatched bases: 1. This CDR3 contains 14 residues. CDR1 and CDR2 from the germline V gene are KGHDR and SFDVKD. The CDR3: CATSDSGRSYEQYF. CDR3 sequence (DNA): TGTGCCACCAGTGACAGCGGGAGGTCCTACGAGCAGTACTTC.

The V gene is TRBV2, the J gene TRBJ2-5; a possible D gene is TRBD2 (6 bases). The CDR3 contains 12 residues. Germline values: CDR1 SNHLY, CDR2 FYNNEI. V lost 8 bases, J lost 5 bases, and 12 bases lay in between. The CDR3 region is CASLRGWETQYF. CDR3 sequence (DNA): TGTGCCAGCCTTCGGGGGTGGGAGACCCAGTACTTC.

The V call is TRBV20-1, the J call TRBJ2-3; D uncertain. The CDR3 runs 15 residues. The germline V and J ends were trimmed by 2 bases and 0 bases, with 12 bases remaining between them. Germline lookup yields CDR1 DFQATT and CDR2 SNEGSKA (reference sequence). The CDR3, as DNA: TGCAGTGCTAGAAGGCACAGCTCTAGCACAGATACGCAGTATTTT. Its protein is CSARRHSSSTDTQYF.

CDR3 protein: CASTLTGAGFNQPQHF. The CDR3 DNA is TGTGCCAGTACCCTGACGGGGGCAGGGTTCAATCAGCCCCAGCATTTT. The chain links TRBV19 to TRBJ1-5; a possible D gene is TRBD1 (6 bases). Germline V lookup: CDR1 LNHDA, CDR2 SQIVND (reference sequence). Trimming removed 7 bases at V and 3 bases at J, with 19 bases between. CDR3 size: 16 residues.

The CDR3 bases are TGCAGTGCTAGAGAAGGGGTCGAGGGGGTCTCCTATAATTCACCCCTCCACTTT. Protein product: CSAREGVEGVSYNSPLHF. This chain uses TRBV20-1 with TRBJ1-6; D is perhaps TRBD1 (6 bases). The CDR3 has 18 amino acids. The V and J ends lost 0 bases and 0 bases respectively, with 15 bases between them. Per germline, CDR1 DFQATT and CDR2 SNEGSKA (reference sequence).

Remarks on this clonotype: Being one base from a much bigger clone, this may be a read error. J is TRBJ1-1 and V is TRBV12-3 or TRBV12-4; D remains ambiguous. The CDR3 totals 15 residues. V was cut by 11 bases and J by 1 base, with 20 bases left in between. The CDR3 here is CAVGWSFEQNTEAFF. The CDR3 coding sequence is TGTGCCGTCGGGTGGAGCTTTGAACAGAACACTGAAGCTTTCTTT.

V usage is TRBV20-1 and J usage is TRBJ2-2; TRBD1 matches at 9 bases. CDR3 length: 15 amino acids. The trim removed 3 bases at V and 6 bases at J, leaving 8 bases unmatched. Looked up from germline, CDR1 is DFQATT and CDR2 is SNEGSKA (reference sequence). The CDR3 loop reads CSASPGQGSAGELFF. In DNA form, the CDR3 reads TGCAGTGCTAGCCCGGGACAGGGTAGCGCCGGGGAGCTGTTTTTT.

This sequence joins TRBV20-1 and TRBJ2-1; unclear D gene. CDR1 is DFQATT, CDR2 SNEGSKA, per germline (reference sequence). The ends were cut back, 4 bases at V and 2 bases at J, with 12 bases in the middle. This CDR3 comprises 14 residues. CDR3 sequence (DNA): TGCAGTGCTACAGTCAGTGATCCCTACAATGAGCAGTTCTTC. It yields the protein CSATVSDPYNEQFF.

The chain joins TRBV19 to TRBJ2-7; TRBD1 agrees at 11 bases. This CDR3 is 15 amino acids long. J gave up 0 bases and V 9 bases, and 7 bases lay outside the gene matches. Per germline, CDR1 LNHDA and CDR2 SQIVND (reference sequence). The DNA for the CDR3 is TGTGCCAGCTCAGGACAGGGGGCGACCTCCTACGAGCAGTACTTC. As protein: CASSGQGATSYEQYF.

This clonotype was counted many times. The CDR3 is CASSSDTSSGNTIYF. The CDR3 DNA sequence: TGCGCCAGCAGTTCGGACACGAGCTCTGGAAACACCATATATTTT. The genes are TRBV5-1 and TRBJ1-3; possible D gene TRBD1, 5 bases. CDR1 is SGHRS, CDR2 YFSETQ, per germline. The CDR3 runs 15 residues. Trimming cost V 5 bases and J 0 bases, with 12 bases left between them.

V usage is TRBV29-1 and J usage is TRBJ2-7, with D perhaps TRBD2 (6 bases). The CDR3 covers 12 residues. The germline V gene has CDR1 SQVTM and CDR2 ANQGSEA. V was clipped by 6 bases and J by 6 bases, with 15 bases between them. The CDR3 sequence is CSVETGVSEQYF. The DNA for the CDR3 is TGCAGCGTGGAGACGGGGGTAAGCGAGCAGTACTTC.

CDR3 sequence reads: CASSLRDRYYTF. CDR3 sequence (DNA): TGTGCCAGCAGCTTAAGGGACAGGTATTACACCTTC. The chain employs TRBV7-8 and TRBJ1-2, with TRBD1 matching over 8 bases. From germline, CDR1 is SGHVS and CDR2 FQNEAQ. The CDR3 length is 12 residues. V lost 2 bases and J lost 11; bases outside the gene matches: 4.

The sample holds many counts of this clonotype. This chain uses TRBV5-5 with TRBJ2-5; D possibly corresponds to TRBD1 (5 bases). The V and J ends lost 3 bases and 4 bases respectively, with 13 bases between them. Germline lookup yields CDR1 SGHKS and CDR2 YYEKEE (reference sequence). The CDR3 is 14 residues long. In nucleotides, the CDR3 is TGTGCCAGCAGCTCCGCTGACAGCCGAGAGACCCAGTACTTC. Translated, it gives CASSSADSRETQYF. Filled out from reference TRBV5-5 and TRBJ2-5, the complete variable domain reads DAGVTQSPTHLIKTRGQQVTLRCSPISGHKSVSWYQQVLGQGPQFIFQYYEKEERGRGNFPDRFSARQFPNYSSELNVNALLLGDSALYLCASSSADSRETQYFGPGTRLLVL.

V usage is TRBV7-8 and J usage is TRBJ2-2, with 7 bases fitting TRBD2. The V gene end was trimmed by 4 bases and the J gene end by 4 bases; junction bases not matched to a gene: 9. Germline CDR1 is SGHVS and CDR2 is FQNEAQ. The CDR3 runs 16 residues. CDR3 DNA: TGTGCCAGCAGCTCCAGGGAGGGTCGTCGCACCGGGGAGCTGTTTTTT. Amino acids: CASSSREGRRTGELFF.

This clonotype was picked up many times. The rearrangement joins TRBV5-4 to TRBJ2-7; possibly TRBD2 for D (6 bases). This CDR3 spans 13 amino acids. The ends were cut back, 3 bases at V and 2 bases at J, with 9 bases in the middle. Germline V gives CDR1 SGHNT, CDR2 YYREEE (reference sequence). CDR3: CASSSGSPYEQYF. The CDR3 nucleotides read TGTGCCAGCAGCTCCGGGAGCCCCTACGAGCAGTACTTC.

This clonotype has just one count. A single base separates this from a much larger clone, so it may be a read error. The CDR3 reads CASGGRDNYGYTF. CDR3 bases: TGTGCCAGCGGTGGCCGGGACAACTATGGCTACACCTTC. The chain has TRBV6-1 and TRBJ1-2; tentative D call: TRBD1 (5 bases). The V end lost 8 bases, the J end lost 2 bases, and 12 bases lay between the germline ends. The CDR3 sequence is 13 residues long. The V gene's germline CDR1 is MNHNS and CDR2 SASEGT.

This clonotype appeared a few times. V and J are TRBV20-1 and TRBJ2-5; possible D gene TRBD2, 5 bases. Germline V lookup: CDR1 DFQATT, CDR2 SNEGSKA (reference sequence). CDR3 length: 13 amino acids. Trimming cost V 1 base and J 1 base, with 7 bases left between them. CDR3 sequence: CSARVRGQETQYF. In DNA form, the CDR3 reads TGCAGTGCTAGAGTTCGGGGCCAAGAGACCCAGTACTTC.

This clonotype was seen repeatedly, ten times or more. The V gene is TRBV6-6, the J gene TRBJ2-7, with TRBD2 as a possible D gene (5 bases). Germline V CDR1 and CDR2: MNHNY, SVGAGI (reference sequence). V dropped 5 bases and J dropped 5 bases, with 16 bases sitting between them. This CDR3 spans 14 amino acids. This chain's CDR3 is CASSHTGGSNEQYF. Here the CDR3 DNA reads TGTGCCAGCAGTCATACGGGCGGGTCCAACGAGCAGTACTTC.

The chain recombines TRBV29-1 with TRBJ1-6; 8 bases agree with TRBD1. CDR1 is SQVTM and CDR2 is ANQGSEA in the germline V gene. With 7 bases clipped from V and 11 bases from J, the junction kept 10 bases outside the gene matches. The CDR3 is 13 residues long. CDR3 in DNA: TGCAGCGGGGCGGACAGGGTGGTTGCACCCCTCCACTTT. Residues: CSGADRVVAPLHF.

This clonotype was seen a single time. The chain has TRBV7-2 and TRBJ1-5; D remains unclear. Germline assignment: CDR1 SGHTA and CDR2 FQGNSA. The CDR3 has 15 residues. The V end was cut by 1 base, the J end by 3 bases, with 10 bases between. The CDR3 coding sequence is TGTGCCAGCAGCTTAGTGAGGGCGATCAATCAGCCCCAGCATTTT. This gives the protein CASSLVRAINQPQHF.

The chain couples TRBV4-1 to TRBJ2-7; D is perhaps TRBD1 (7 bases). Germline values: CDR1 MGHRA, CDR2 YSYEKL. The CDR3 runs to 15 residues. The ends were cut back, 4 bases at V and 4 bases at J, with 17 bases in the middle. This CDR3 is CASSPSTSRGYEQYF. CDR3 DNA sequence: TGCGCCAGCAGCCCTAGTACTAGCAGGGGGTACGAGCAGTACTTC.

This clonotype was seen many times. This CDR3 is CASSLGGGASYEQYF. CDR3 bases: TGTGCCAGCAGCTTAGGCGGGGGGGCTTCCTACGAGCAGTACTTC. V and J are TRBV7-3 and TRBJ2-7; 9 bases are shared with TRBD2. Germline CDR1 is SGHTA and CDR2 is FQGTGA. The CDR3 totals 15 residues. V was clipped by 2 bases and J by 1 base; unmatched bases: 3.

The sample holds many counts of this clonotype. CDR3 sequence (DNA): TGTGCCAGCAGGGGGGGCCGTAATGAGCAGTTCTTC. It yields the protein CASRGGRNEQFF. The chain combines TRBV7-9 with TRBJ2-1; D might be TRBD1 or TRBD2, each matching 6 bases. Per germline, CDR1 SEHNR and CDR2 FQNEAQ (reference sequence). This CDR3 is 12 amino acids long. The V end was cut by 6 bases, the J end by 7 bases, with 10 bases between.